The entry that follows covers one TCR beta chain sequence. Its target is not known. These data belong to a study of OX40 agonist ivuxolimab in advanced cancers. Turning to the study itself: The dose-escalation cohort was over 65% male, with a mean age of 60 years, ranging roughly 20 to 90. Three patients got partial responses; one had hepatocellular carcinoma and two had cutaneous melanoma. General observations from the study: By week 6 at 0.1 to 3.0 mg/kg, blood CD4+ and CD8+ T cells had expanded clonally.

Clones were read by immunoSEQ multiplex PCR, and TCRdb kept only the in-frame ones, dropping some. The repertoire holds some 80,000 clones, approximately 90% seen once, with under 3.5% in the top ten. This TCR was recovered from an adult with an advanced solid tumor such as melanoma, head and neck, liver or kidney cancer. The starting material was CD4+ or CD8+ T cells sorted from blood, obtained in a trial of the OX40 agonist ivuxolimab.

The CDR3 region is CASSPPSGGLIEQFF. For the CDR3, the DNA is TGTGCCAGCTCACCACCGTCAGGGGGTCTTATCGAGCAGTTCTTC. The genes are TRBV18 and TRBJ2-1, with 7 bases that match TRBD1. The CDR3 runs 15 residues. V shed 0 bases, J shed 10 bases, and the junction held 9 bases outside the gene matches. Germline V gene sequence: CDR1 KGHSH, CDR2 LQKENI.